Below are 17 T cell receptor beta chains sequenced from a single sample in a study of cytomegalovirus exposure and HLA in healthy donors. A multiplex PCR was run with 60 Vbeta primers and 13 Jbeta primers. Only in-frame clones appear in the TCRdb table, and some are missing; sequencing was by immunoSEQ multiplex PCR. The sample's table shows approximately 110,000 clones. The sample was PBMCs. All receptors come from a man aged 45 to 65 in good health and CMV-seronegative.

CDR3 loop: CASSMRGASNQPQHF. CDR3 DNA: TGTGCCAGTAGTATGCGGGGGGCCAGCAATCAGCCCCAGCATTTT. The chain joins TRBV19 to TRBJ1-5; perhaps TRBD1 as D (6 bases). CDR3 length equals 15 residues. Trimming shortened V by 3 bases and J by 1 base, and 10 bases separated the two germline ends. Germline CDR1 and CDR2: LNHDA and SQIVND (reference sequence). The entire variable domain, with the rest obtained from reference TRBV19 and TRBJ1-5, is as follows: DGGITQSPKYLFRKEGQNVTLSCEQNLNHDAMYWYRQDPGQGLRLIYYSQIVNDFQKGDIAEGYSVSREKKESFPLTVTSAQKNPTAFYLCASSMRGASNQPQHFGDGTRLSIL.

The chain recombines TRBV6-5 with TRBJ2-7; 9 bases are a match to TRBD1. This CDR3 has 15 residues. Germline-derived CDR1 and CDR2 are MNHEY and SVGAGI. V was clipped by 5 bases and J by 5 bases; unmatched bases: 10. The CDR3 DNA reads as TGTGCCAGCAGTCGGTACCGGGACAGGGTAAACGAGCAGTACTTC. It encodes CASSRYRDRVNEQYF.

CDR3 bases: TGCAGCGTTGATGGGGCTTGGGGCTACACCTTC. This translates into CSVDGAWGYTF. The genes are TRBV29-1 and TRBJ1-2; TRBD1 might be the D (5 bases). V lost 3 bases and J 8 bases, leaving 10 bases between the germline ends. This CDR3 spans 11 amino acids. Germline CDR1 is SQVTM and CDR2 is ANQGSEA.

The chain links TRBV6-5 to TRBJ1-2, with D unresolved. The germline gives CDR1 MNHEY, CDR2 SVGAGI. This CDR3 comprises 15 residues. Trimming cost V 7 bases and J 4 bases, with 19 bases left between them. The CDR3 is CASTFDRGGTYGYTF. In DNA, the CDR3 is TGTGCCAGCACCTTTGATAGAGGCGGAACCTATGGCTACACCTTC.

The chain links TRBV6-6 to TRBJ1-1; TRBD1 matches at 8 bases. Germline V gene sequence: CDR1 MNHNY, CDR2 SVGAGI (reference sequence). This CDR3 contains 14 residues. J gave up 5 bases and V 2 bases, and 4 bases lay outside the gene matches. The CDR3 DNA reads TGTGCCAGCAGTTACAGGACAGGGCAGACTGAAGCTTTCTTT. Protein sequence: CASSYRTGQTEAFF.

This chain links TRBV4-1 with TRBJ2-1; a possible D gene is TRBD2 (5 bases). CDR1 MGHRA and CDR2 YSYEKL come from the germline V gene. The CDR3 sequence is 15 residues long. The germline V and J ends were trimmed by 3 bases and 3 bases, with 12 bases remaining between them. CDR3 DNA sequence: TGCGCCAGCAGCCACGAGAGCGGAAACTACAATGAGCAGTTCTTC. Its translation: CASSHESGNYNEQFF.

V gene TRBV9 combines with J gene TRBJ2-1; no reliable D call. V was clipped by 4 bases and J by 11 bases, with 19 bases between them. Germline CDR1 SGDLS, CDR2 YYNGEE. This CDR3 contains 14 residues. The CDR3 region has the DNA TGTGCCAGCAGCCCAGACCGACTGTTGAAGAAGCAGTTCTTC. It codes for CASSPDRLLKKQFF.

The rearrangement joins TRBV18 to TRBJ1-3; tentative D call: TRBD1 (6 bases). Germline-derived CDR1 and CDR2 are KGHSH and LQKENI. The CDR3 loop spans 16 amino acids. Trimming removed 0 bases from V and 8 bases from J, with 17 bases in between. CDR3 protein: CASSPPSRGLGYTIYF. The CDR3, as DNA: TGTGCCAGCTCACCACCGTCCAGGGGCCTTGGGTACACCATATATTTT.

The V and J genes are TRBV19 and TRBJ1-2; a weak D match, TRBD1 (5 bases). The CDR3 consists of 13 residues. CDR1 is LNHDA and CDR2 is SQIVND in the germline V gene (reference sequence). V gave up 5 bases and J gave up 4 bases, with 11 bases separating them. The CDR3 loop is CASSFGHGYGYTF. In nucleotides, the CDR3 is TGTGCCAGTAGTTTTGGACACGGCTATGGCTACACCTTC. The full variable domain, rest sourced from reference TRBV19 and TRBJ1-2, is DGGITQSPKYLFRKEGQNVTLSCEQNLNHDAMYWYRQDPGQGLRLIYYSQIVNDFQKGDIAEGYSVSREKKESFPLTVTSAQKNPTAFYLCASSFGHGYGYTFGSGTRLTVV.

The chain couples TRBV19 to TRBJ2-3; 9 bases match TRBD2. CDR1 LNHDA and CDR2 SQIVND come from the germline V gene (reference sequence). J gave up 2 bases and V 4 bases, and 4 bases lay outside the gene matches. The CDR3 sequence is 15 residues long. The CDR3 nucleotides are TGTGCCAGTAGTACCCGACTAGCGGACACAGATACGCAGTATTTT. Protein: CASSTRLADTDTQYF.

CDR3 DNA: TGTGCCAGCAGCTTAGGCTACTACGAGCAGTACTTC. Residues: CASSLGYYEQYF. The chain joins TRBV7-8 to TRBJ2-7; D gene uncertain. Trimming removed 1 base from V and 3 bases from J, with 4 bases in between. The CDR3 sequence is 12 residues long. The germline CDR1 and CDR2 sequences are SGHVS and FQNEAQ. Filled out from reference TRBV7-8 and TRBJ2-7, the complete variable domain reads GAGVSQSPRYKVAKRGQDVALRCDPISGHVSLFWYQQALGQGPEFLTYFQNEAQLDKSGLPSDRFFAERPEGSVSTLKIQRTQQEDSAVYLCASSLGYYEQYFGPGTRLTVT.

The chain combines TRBV20-1 with TRBJ2-5; D call uncertain. The J call is doubtful: the DNA matches TRBJ2-7 better. This CDR3 has 11 residues. The germline CDR1 and CDR2 sequences are DFQATT and SNEGSKA (reference sequence). CDR3 residues: CSFSLMSEQYF. CDR3 in DNA: TGCAGCTTTTCGCTGATGAGCGAGCAGTACTTC.

The V call is TRBV5-1, the J call TRBJ1-1; tentative D call: TRBD1 (6 bases). Germline V gene sequence: CDR1 SGHRS, CDR2 YFSETQ. Trimming shortened V by 2 bases and J by 0 bases, and 17 bases separated the two germline ends. CDR3 length: 17 residues. The CDR3 is CASSFGYTGKMNTEAFF. The CDR3 region has the DNA TGCGCCAGCAGCTTTGGGTATACAGGGAAAATGAACACTGAAGCTTTCTTT.

The CDR3 spells CASSLSLRDWISNTEAFF. The CDR3 nucleotides read TGCGCCAGCAGCTTGAGTCTCAGGGACTGGATCTCGAACACTGAAGCTTTCTTT. This rearrangement joins TRBV5-1 to TRBJ1-1; D is possibly TRBD1 (5 bases). Trimming removed 1 base from V and 1 base from J, with 20 bases in between. The germline V gene has CDR1 SGHRS and CDR2 YFSETQ. The CDR3 has 18 residues.

V and J are TRBV19 and TRBJ2-1; 10 nucleotides line up with TRBD2. Germline CDR1 and CDR2: LNHDA and SQIVND (reference sequence). Unmatched junction bases numbered 13, after V lost 5 bases and J lost 0 bases. The length of the CDR3 is 19 residues. The CDR3 protein is CASSVRGSGGVISYNEQFF. CDR3 nucleotides: TGTGCCAGTAGTGTCCGAGGGAGCGGGGGGGTCATCTCCTACAATGAGCAGTTCTTC.

J is TRBJ2-2 and V is TRBV28, with 14 nucleotides matching TRBD2. The CDR3 is 17 amino acids. V lost 6 bases to trimming and J lost 2 bases; unmatched junction nucleotides: 5. The germline CDR1 and CDR2 sequences are MDHEN and SYDVKM. CDR3 bases: TGTGCCAGCAGCCGGGGACTAGCGGGAGTTAACACCGGGGAGCTGTTTTTT. This gives the protein CASSRGLAGVNTGELFF.

The chain carries TRBV9 and TRBJ1-4; 8 bases fit TRBD1. CDR1 and CDR2 (germline): SGDLS, YYNGEE. Losses at the gene ends were 5 bases for V and 10 bases for J; bases not matched to a gene: 13. This CDR3 is 15 amino acids long. CDR3 region: CASSADGTGVGKLFF. The CDR3 DNA sequence: TGTGCCAGCAGTGCCGACGGGACAGGTGTCGGAAAACTGTTTTTT.